The following is a T cell receptor (beta chain) sequence with its context. The source of the sample is a study of graft-versus-host responses after intestinal transplantation. Study-level information: Multivisceral, liver-intestinal, or isolated intestinal transplants were performed in recipients. Every recipient had anti-thymocyte globulin induction and roughly three years of tacrolimus plus steroids.

Germline values: CDR1 WNHNN, CDR2 SYGVQD (reference sequence). Deletions cut 0 bases from V and 8 bases from J, with 24 bases between. The CDR3 has 18 residues. TCRdb's copy holds only in-frame clones and misses some; the assay was immunoSEQ multiplex PCR. The table shows tens of thousands of clones, with approximately 93% occurring only once. This chain joins TRBV10-1 and TRBJ2-3, with D hard to call. Specimen: PBMCs, collected about 65 days after intestinal transplant. This TCR came from a human patient who received an intestinal transplant, so some T cells may come from the graft donor. CDR3 region: CASSESKKLPDPSGTQYF. The CDR3 DNA follows: TGCGCCAGCAGTGAGTCCAAGAAGCTCCCCGACCCGTCGGGTACGCAGTATTTT.